This record looks at one TCR beta chain sequence and its context. No antigen is known for it. Base qualities were left out, and no much larger clone turns up one base away. Genomic DNA served as template for TCR beta VDJ combination and CDR3 sequence profiling. TCR repertoire sequencing was run on an Illumina HiSeq 2000. Under the source paper's analysis protocol: TRBV/TRBJ rearrangement plots, CDR3 size and DJ length profiles, and Simpson's diversity index were used to evaluate the repertoires. Whichever DNA sequence was most abundant in the deep sequencing data was defined as the immunodominant clone. CDR3 amino acid sequences were checked for sharing between subjects and were compared against published repertoires and the VDJdb database. TCRdb itself trimmed the public reads at Q25 with fastp, ran MiXCR and retained productive beta chains. Every distinct CDR3 protein forms one entry, paired with its most common genes and DNA. Clone size and V and J calls follow TCRdb, not the original study. The sample table holds under 200,000 distinct CDR3 sequences, of which 60% to 80% were seen once. The biggest ten clones account for approximately 50% of the sample.

Patients chosen for sequencing had shown expansion of CD8+CD57+ cells by flow cytometry. Every patient had a diagnosis of severe acquired aplastic anemia based on International Study of Aplastic Anemia and Agranulocytosis and Camitta criteria. No patient had received any therapy when blood was sampled. In this study, sorted CD4+ and CD8+ T cells from the blood of healthy subjects and of severe aplastic anemia patients had their TCR repertoires deep-sequenced. Patients were enrolled in the USA under clinicaltrials.gov protocols 00001620, 01623167, 00001397, 00071045, 00081523 and 00961064. Ficoll-Paque density gradient centrifugation was used to isolate peripheral blood mononuclear cells. Before DNA extraction, CD4+ and CD8+ T cells were sorted with FACS or magnetic beads. The junction shows trimming of 6 bases on V and 2 bases on J, plus 17 bases between the germline ends. The CDR3 holds 14 amino acids from the cysteine to the phenylalanine. Only CDR3 DNA is held: 42 bases, read in frame from base 1. The germline V gene encodes CDR1 DFQATT and CDR2 SNEGSKA (reference sequence).

The data stem from a study of CD8+CD57+ T cells in acquired aplastic anemia (dated by TCRdb to the late 2010s). For the study in its entirety: On average, sorted CD4+ and CD8+ cells yielded approximately 3 ug of extracted DNA, with a range of roughly 0.17 to 30 ug. CD8+CD57+ expansion was defined as frequency above the mean frequency observed in healthy subjects. What the study reported, not specific to this receptor: Although twenty-nine CD8+ CDR3 sequences were shared by patients and controls, these sequences appeared highly expressed in patients and within the immunodominant clones of patients. CD8+ Simpson's diversity did not differ significantly between patients and healthy controls (P=0.060).

The sequencing sample was made of sorted CD4+, CD8+, or CD8+CD57+ T cells (not recorded which) from PBMCs. This sequence uses TRBV20-1 and TRBJ2-7; the D region possibly corresponds to TRBD2 (7 bases align). The clonotype was recovered from a human donor with aplastic anemia. For the CDR3, the sequence is CSAIPGGRTYEQYF. The nucleotides read TGCAGTGCCATTCCGGGGGGCCGGACCTACGAGCAGTACTTC.